In its sample, the clone carrying this TCR beta chain was seen many times. Germline CDR1 reads MNHEY; CDR2 reads SMNVEV (reference sequence). J lost 6 bases, V lost 5 bases, and 12 bases had no gene match. This CDR3 is 17 amino acids long. The sample originates from a study of blood T cell repertoires in COVID-19. Study as a whole: Acute and convalescent COVID-19 samples came from the United States, Italy and Spain. From T cells, B-cell-depleted T cells, or PBMCs came the material, which was cDNA or gDNA.

Sequencing used immunoSEQ multiplex PCR; TCRdb keeps in-frame clones, though not all of them. The data show 200,000 to 250,000 clones, with just under 90% seen just once and approximately 2.6% held by the top ten. The clonotype comes from a man aged 25 to 40 with COVID-19, enrolled during active disease. The sample comprised peripheral blood. The chain uses TRBV27 and TRBJ2-2; TRBD2 agrees at 10 bases. The CDR3 region has the DNA TGTGCCAGCAGTCCGGCCTCTAGCGGGAGTAGGTCCGGGGAGCTGTTTTTT. Its protein product is CASSPASSGSRSGELFF.